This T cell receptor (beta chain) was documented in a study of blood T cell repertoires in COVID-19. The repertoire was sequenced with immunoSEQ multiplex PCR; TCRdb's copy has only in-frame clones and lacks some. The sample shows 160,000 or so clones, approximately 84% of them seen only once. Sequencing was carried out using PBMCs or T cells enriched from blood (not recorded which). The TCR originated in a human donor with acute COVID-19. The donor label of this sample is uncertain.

Here the CDR3 reads CASRRDSANTGELFF. The CDR3 DNA sequence: TGTGCCAGCAGGAGGGACAGTGCGAACACCGGGGAGCTGTTTTTT. V usage is TRBV6-4 and J usage is TRBJ2-2; 7 positions agree with TRBD1. Germline CDR1 reads MRHNA; CDR2 reads SNTAGT. The trim removed 6 bases at V and 0 bases at J, leaving 4 bases unmatched. This CDR3 has 15 amino acids.